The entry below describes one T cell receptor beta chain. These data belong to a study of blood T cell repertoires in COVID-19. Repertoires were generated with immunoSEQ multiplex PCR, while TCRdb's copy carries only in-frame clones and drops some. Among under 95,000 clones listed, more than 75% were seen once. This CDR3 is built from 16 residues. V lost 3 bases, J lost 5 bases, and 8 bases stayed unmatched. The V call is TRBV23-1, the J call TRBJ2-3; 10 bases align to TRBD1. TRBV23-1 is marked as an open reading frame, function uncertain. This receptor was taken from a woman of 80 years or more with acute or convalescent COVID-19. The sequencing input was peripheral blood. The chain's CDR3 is CASSHDDRGPQDTQYF. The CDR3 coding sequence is TGCGCCAGCAGTCATGATGACAGGGGGCCACAAGATACGCAGTATTTT.